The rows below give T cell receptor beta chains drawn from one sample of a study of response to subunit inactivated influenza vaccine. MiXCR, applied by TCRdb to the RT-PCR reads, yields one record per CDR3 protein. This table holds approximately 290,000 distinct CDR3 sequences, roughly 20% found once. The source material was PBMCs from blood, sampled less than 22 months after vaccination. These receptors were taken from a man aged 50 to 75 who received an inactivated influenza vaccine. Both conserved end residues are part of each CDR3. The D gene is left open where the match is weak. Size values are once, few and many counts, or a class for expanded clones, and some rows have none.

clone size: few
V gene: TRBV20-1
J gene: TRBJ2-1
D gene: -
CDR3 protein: CSASSSGGIYNEQFF
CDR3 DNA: TGCAGTGCTAGTAGTAGCGGAGGAATTTACAATGAGCAGTTCTTC

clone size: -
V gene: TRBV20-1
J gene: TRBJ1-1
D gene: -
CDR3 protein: CSARRVVGTEAFF
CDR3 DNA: TGCAGTGCTAGAAGGGTTGTGGGCACTGAAGCTTTCTTT

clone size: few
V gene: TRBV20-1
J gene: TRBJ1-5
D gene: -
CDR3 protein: CSASGGRGQPQHF
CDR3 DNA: TGCAGTGCTAGTGGGGGGCGGGGGCAGCCCCAGCATTTT

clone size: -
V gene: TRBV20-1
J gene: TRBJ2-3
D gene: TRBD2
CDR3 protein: CSARGLAGGSGTDTQYF
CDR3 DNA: TGCAGTGCTCGAGGACTAGCGGGGGGAAGTGGCACAGATACGCAGTATTTT

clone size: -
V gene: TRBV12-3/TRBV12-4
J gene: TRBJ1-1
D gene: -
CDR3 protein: CASSPVGQNTEAFF
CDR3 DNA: TGTGCCAGCAGTCCGGTTGGACAGAATACTGAAGCTTTCTTT

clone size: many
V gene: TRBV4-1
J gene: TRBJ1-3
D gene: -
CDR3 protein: CASSQIGSYSGNTIYF
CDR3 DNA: TGCGCCAGCAGTCAAATAGGGAGCTACTCTGGAAACACCATATATTTT

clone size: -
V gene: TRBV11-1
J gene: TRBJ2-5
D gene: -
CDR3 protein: CASSPSATDPETQYF
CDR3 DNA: TGTGCCAGCAGCCCGTCGGCTACTGATCCAGAGACCCAGTACTTC

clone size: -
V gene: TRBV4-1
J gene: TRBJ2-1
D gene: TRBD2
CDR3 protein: CASSRSLAVSSYNEQFF
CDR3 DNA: TGCGCCAGCAGCCGATCCCTAGCGGTAAGCTCCTACAATGAGCAGTTCTTC

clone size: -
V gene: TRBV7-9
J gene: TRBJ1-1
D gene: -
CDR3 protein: CASSLKATAGNTEAFF
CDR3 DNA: TGTGCCAGCAGCCTAAAGGCCACAGCAGGGAACACTGAAGCCTTCTTT

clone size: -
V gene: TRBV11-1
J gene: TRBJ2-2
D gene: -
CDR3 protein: CATKREWDTGELFF
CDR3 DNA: TGTGCCACCAAACGGGAGTGGGACACCGGGGAGCTGTTTTTT

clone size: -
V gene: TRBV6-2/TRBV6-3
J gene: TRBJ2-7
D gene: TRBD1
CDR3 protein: CASREQGARIYEQYF
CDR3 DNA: TGTGCCAGCAGGGAGCAGGGGGCGCGAATCTACGAGCAGTACTTC

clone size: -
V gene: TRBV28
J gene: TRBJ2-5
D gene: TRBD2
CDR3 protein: CASSLESGTGETQYF
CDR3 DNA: TGTGCCAGCAGTTTAGAGAGCGGGACGGGTGAGACCCAGTACTTC

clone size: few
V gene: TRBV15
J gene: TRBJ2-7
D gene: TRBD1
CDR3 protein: CATSRVRGPSYEQYF
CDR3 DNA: TGTGCCACCAGCAGGGTGAGGGGGCCCTCCTACGAGCAGTACTTC

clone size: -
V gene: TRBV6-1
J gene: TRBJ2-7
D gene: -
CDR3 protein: CASSESGTQIYEQYF
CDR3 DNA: TGTGCCAGCAGTGAGTCCGGGACCCAAATCTACGAGCAGTACTTC

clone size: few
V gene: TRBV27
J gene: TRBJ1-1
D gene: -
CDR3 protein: CASSLQGLGRETEAFF
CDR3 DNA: TGTGCCAGCAGTTTACAGGGTCTGGGCAGGGAAACTGAAGCTTTCTTT

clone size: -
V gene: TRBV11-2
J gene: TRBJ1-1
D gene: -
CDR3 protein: CASSRRLARRNTEAFF
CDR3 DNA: TGTGCCAGCAGCCGAAGGCTGGCCAGACGGAACACTGAAGCTTTCTTT

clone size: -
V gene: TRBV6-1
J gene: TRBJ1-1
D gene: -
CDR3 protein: CASSERGFTAFF
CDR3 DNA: TGTGCCAGCAGTGAAAGAGGGTTTACTGCTTTCTTT

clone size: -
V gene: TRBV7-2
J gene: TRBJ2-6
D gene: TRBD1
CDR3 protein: CASSWDRVAGANVLTF
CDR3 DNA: TGTGCCAGCAGCTGGGACAGGGTAGCCGGGGCCAACGTCCTGACTTTC

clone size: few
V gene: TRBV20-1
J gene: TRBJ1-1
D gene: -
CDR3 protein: CSARDSRGGTEAFF
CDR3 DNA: TGCAGTGCTAGAGATAGCAGGGGAGGGACTGAAGCTTTCTTT

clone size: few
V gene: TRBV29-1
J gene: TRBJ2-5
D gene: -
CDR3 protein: CSVSRGETQYF
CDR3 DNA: TGCAGCGTGAGCCGGGGAGAGACCCAGTACTTC

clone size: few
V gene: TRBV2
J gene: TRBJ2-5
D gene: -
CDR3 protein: CASSEPFRGVETQYF
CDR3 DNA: TGTGCCAGCAGTGAACCTTTTAGGGGCGTCGAGACCCAGTACTTC

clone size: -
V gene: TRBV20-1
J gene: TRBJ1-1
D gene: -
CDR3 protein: CSARWGNEAFF
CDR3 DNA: TGCAGTGCTAGATGGGGGAATGAAGCTTTCTTT

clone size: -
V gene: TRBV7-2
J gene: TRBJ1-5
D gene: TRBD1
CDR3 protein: CASSDPRQGVRNQPQHF
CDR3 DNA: TGTGCCAGCAGCGACCCTCGACAGGGGGTAAGGAATCAGCCCCAGCATTTT

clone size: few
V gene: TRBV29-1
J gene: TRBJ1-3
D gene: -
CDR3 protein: CSVGQSGNTIYF
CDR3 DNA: TGCAGCGTTGGACAGTCTGGAAACACCATATATTTT

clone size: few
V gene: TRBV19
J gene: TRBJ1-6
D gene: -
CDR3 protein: CASSISGSYNSPLHF
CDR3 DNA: TGTGCCAGTAGTATATCGGGATCCTATAATTCACCCCTCCACTTT

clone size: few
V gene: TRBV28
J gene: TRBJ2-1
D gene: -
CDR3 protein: CASTPRGLAVSNEQFF
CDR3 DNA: TGTGCCAGCACTCCTAGGGGGCTAGCGGTATCCAATGAGCAGTTCTTC

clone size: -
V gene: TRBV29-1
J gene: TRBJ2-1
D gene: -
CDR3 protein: CSVEELDRSSYNEQFF
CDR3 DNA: TGCAGCGTTGAAGAACTAGATCGGAGCTCCTACAATGAGCAGTTCTTC

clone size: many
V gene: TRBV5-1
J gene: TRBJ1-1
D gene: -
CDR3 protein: CASSHQGVNTEAFF
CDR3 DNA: TGCGCCAGCAGTCATCAGGGTGTGAACACTGAAGCTTTCTTT

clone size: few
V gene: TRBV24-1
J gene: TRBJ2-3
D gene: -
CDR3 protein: CATSSGNSDTQYF
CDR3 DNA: TGTGCCACCAGCTCAGGCAACTCAGATACGCAGTATTTT

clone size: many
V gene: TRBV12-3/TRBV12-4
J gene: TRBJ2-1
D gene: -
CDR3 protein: CASSVDNEQFF
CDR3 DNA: TGTGCCAGCAGTGTCGACAATGAGCAGTTCTTC

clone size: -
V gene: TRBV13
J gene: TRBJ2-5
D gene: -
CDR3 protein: CASSTGTLQETQYF
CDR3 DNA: TGTGCCAGCAGCACGGGGACACTCCAAGAGACCCAGTACTTC

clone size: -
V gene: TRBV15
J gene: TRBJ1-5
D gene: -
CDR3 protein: CATSNGRINQPQHF
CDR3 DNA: TGTGCCACCAGCAACGGACGGATCAATCAGCCCCAGCATTTT

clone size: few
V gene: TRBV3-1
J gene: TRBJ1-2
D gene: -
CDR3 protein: CASSQGTTGYTF
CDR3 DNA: TGTGCCAGCAGCCAAGGAACCACCGGCTACACCTTC

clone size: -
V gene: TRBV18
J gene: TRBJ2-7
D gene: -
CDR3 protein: CASSPGQFLSYEQYF
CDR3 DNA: TGTGCCAGCTCACCTGGACAGTTTCTGTCCTACGAGCAGTACTTC

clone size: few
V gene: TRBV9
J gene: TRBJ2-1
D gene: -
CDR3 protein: CASSLDGDEQFF
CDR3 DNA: TGTGCCAGCAGCCTGGACGGTGATGAGCAGTTCTTC

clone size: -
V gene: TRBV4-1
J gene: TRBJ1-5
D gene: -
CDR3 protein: CASSQYGGLNQPQHF
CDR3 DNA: TGCGCCAGCAGCCAATATGGCGGACTCAATCAGCCCCAGCATTTT

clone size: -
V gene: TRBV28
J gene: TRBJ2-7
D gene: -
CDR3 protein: CASSLDREGDEQYF
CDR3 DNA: TGTGCCAGCAGTTTGGACAGGGAGGGGGACGAGCAGTACTTC

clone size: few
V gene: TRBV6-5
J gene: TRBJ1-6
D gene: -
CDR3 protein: CASSSGRTSSYNSPLHF
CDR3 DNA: TGTGCCAGCAGTTCGGGCAGGACTAGCTCCTATAATTCACCCCTCCACTTT

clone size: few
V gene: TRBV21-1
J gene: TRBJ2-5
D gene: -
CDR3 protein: CASSKLEETQYF
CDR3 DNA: TGTGCCAGCAGCAAACTCGAAGAGACCCAGTACTTC

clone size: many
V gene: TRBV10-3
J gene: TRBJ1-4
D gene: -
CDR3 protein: CAISEWQANEKLFF
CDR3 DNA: TGTGCCATCAGTGAGTGGCAGGCAAATGAAAAACTGTTTTTT

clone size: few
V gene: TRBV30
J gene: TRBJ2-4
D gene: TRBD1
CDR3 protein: CAWSVTGGASGIQYF
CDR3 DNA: TGTGCCTGGAGTGTGACAGGGGGCGCATCTGGCATTCAGTACTTC

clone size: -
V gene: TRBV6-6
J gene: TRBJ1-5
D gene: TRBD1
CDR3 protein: CASSPQGRQRQHF
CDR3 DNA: TGTGCCAGCAGTCCACAGGGGAGGCAGCGCCAGCATTTT

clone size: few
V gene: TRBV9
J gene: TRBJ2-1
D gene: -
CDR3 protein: CASSVGYGINNEQFF
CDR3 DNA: TGTGCCAGCAGCGTTGGATACGGAATCAACAATGAGCAGTTCTTC

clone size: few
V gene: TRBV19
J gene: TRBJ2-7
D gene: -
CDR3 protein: CASSQGHYYEQYF
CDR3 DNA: TGTGCCAGTAGCCAGGGACACTACTACGAGCAGTACTTC

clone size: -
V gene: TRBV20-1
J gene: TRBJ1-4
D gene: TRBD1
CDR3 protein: CSARTGTEKLFF
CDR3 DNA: TGCAGTGCACGGACAGGGACTGAAAAACTGTTTTTT

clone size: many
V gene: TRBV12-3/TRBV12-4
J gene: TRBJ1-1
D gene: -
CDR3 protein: CASSLQGFDEAFF
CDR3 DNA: TGTGCCAGCAGTCTACAGGGCTTCGATGAAGCTTTCTTT